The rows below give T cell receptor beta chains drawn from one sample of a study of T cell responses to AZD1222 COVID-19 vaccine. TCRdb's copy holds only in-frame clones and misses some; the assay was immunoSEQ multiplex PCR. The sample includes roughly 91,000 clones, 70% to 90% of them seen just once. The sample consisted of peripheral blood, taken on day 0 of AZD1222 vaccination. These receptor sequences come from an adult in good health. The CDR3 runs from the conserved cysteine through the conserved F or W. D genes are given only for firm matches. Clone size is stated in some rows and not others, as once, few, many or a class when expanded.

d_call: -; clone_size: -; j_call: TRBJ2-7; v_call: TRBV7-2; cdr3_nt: TGTGCCAGCAGCTCTAGGAGGGGCCACAACGAGCAGTACTTC; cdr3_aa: CASSSRRGHNEQYF
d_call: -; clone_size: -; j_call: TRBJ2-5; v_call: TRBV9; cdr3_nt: TGTGCCAGCGGGGGGTCGGAGACCCAGTACTTC; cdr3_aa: CASGGSETQYF
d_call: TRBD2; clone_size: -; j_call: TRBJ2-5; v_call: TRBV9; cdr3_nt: TGTGCCAGCAGCGTAGGACTAGCGGGAGTGGAGACCCAGTACTTC; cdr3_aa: CASSVGLAGVETQYF
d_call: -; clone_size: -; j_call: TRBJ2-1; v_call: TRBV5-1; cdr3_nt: TGTGCCAGCAGCTTGGCGGGGCGGAACAATGAGCAGTTCTTC; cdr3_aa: CASSLAGRNNEQFF
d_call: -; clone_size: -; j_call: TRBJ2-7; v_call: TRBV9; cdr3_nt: TGTGCCAGCAGCCTTGGAACTCAGAGCTCCTACGAGCAGTACTTC; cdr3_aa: CASSLGTQSSYEQYF
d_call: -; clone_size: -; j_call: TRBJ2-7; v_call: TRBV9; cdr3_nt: TGTGCCAGCAGCTTTTCCGGGGAAACCTACGAGCAGTACTTC; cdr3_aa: CASSFSGETYEQYF
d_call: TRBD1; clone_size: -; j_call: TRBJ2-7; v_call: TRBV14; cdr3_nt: TGTGCCAGCCCCAATCCAATCCACCGGGACAGGGTAGCGTACGAGCAGTACTTC; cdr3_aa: CASPNPIHRDRVAYEQYF
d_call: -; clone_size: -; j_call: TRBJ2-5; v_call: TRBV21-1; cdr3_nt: TGTGCCAGCAGCAAGAGAGGGGACAGGGGCTCATCCTTGAGGTGGGAGACCCAGTACTTC; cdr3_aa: CASSKRGDRGSSLRWETQYF
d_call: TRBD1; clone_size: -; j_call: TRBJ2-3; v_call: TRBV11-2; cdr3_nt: TGTGCCAGCAGCCCATGGGGACAGGGGGGCGCAGATACGCAGTATTTT; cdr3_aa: CASSPWGQGGADTQYF
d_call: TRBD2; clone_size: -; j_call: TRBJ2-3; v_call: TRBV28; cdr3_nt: TGTGCCGGGGGGACTAGCGGGAGCTCAGATACGCAGTATTTT; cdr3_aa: CAGGTSGSSDTQYF
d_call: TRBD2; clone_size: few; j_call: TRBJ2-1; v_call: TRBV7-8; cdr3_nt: TGTGCCAGCAGTCCGACTAGCGGGGGCCCCAATGAGCAGTTCTTC; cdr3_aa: CASSPTSGGPNEQFF
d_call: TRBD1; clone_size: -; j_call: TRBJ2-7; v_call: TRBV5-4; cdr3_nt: TGTGCCAGCAGCTTGGGAGGACAGGGTAACACCTACGAGCAGTACTTC; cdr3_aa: CASSLGGQGNTYEQYF
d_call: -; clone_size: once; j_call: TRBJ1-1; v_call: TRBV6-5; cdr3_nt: TGTGCCAGCAGTTACATCCAGGGGTTTACTGAAGCTTTCTTT; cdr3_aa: CASSYIQGFTEAFF
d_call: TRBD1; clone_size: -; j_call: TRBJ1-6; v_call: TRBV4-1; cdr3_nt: TGCGCCAGCAGCCCAAGACAGGGATATAATTCACCCCTCCACTTT; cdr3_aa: CASSPRQGYNSPLHF
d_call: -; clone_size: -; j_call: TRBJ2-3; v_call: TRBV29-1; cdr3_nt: TGCAGCCAATCCAGGGGAAGCACAGATACGCAGTATTTT; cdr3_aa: CSQSRGSTDTQYF
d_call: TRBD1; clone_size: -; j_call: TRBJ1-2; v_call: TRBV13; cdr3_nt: TGTGCCAGCAGCCAACTACAAACAGGGGGCGCCGGCTATGGCTACACCTTC; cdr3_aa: CASSQLQTGGAGYGYTF
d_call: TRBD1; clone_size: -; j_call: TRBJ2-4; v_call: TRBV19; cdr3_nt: TGTGCCAGTAGTAGTGCGGACAGGGCCAAAAACATTCAGTACTTC; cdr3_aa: CASSSADRAKNIQYF
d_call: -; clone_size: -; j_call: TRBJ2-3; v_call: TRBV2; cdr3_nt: TGTGCCAGCAGTGACAACACAGATACGCAGTATTTT; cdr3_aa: CASSDNTDTQYF
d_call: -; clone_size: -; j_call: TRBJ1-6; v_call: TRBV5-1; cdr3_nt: TGCGCCAGCAGCTTGGGCAGGGGTGATTCACCCCTCCACTTT; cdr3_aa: CASSLGRGDSPLHF
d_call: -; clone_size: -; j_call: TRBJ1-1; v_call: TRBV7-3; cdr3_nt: TGTGCCAGCAGCCGCACAACAGGGAACACTGAAGCTTTCTTT; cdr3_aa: CASSRTTGNTEAFF
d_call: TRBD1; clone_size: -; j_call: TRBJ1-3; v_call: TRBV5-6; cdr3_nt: TGTGCCAGCAGCTCTACCCTAGACAGGGATGGAAACACCATATATTTT; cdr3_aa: CASSSTLDRDGNTIYF
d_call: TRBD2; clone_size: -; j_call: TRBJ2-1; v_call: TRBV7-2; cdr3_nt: TGTGCCAGCAGCCCCCAGGCGCTAGCGGGCCGAAAGCAGTTCTTC; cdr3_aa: CASSPQALAGRKQFF
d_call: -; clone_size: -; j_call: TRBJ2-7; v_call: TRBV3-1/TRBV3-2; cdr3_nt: TGTGCCAGCAGGAAGCGAAGGGACACCTACGAGCAGTACTTC; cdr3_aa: CASRKRRDTYEQYF
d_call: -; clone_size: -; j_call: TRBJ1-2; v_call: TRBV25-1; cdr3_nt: TGTGCCAGCAGTGAATTTGGCAGTAAAGGCTACACCTTC; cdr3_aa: CASSEFGSKGYTF
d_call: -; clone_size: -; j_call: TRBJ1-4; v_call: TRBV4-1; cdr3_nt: TGCGCCAGCAGCCAACGCGGAGGTCGGCAGGGGCTTGCAACTAATGAAAAACTGTTTTTT; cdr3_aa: CASSQRGGRQGLATNEKLFF
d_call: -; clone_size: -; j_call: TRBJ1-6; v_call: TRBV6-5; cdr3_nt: TGTGCCAGCATGGGGCCCTATAATTCACCCCTCCACTTT; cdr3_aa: CASMGPYNSPLHF
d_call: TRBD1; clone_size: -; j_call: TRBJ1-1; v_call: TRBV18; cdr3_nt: TGTGCCAGCTCACCCCCGGGACAGCAGAACACTGAAGCTTTCTTT; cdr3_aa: CASSPPGQQNTEAFF
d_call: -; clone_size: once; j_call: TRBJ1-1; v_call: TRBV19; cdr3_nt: TGTGCCAGTCGAATGGGAGTCAGGTCGAGCACTGAAGCTTTCTTT; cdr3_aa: CASRMGVRSSTEAFF
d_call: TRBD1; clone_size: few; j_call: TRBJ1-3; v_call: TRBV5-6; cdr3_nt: TGTGCCAGCAGCTCCGGACAGGCCTCTGGAAACACCATATATTTT; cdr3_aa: CASSSGQASGNTIYF
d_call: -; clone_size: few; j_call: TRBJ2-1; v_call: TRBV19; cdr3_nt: TGTGCCAGTAGCCAATTTGGGAGCACCTACAATGAGCAGTTCTTC; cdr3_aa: CASSQFGSTYNEQFF
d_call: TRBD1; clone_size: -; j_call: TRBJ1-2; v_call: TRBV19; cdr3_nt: TGTGCCAGTAGTATTATACAGGGGATTGAAGATGGCTACACCTTC; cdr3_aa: CASSIIQGIEDGYTF
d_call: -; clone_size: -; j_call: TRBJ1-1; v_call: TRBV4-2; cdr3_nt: TGTGCCAGCAGTTACCCCACCGACGGGGGGCGGACTGAAGCTTTCTTT; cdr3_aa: CASSYPTDGGRTEAFF
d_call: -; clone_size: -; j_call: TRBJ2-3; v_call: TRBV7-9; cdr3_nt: TGTGCCAGCAGCTTAGTCCGGTGGGCTAGCACAGATACGCAGTATTTT; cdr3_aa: CASSLVRWASTDTQYF
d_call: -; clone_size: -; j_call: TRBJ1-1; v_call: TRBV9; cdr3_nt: TGTGCCAGCAGCGTCGGGGGGTCGACTGAAGCTTTCTTT; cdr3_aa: CASSVGGSTEAFF
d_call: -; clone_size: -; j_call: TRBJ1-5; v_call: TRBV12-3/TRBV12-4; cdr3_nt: TGTGCCAGCAGTCGCCTGGATCAGGGAACCCAGCATTTT; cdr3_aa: CASSRLDQGTQHF
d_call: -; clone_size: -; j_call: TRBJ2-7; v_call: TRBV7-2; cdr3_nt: TGTGCCAGCAGCTTAGGATCCAGCGCCGGGGCTCAGGGGGAGCAGTACTTC; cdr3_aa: CASSLGSSAGAQGEQYF
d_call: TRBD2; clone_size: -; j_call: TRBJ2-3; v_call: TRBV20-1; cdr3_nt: TGCAGTGCTAGTCCCCTTAGCGGGGGAGGGGGAGATACGCAGTATTTT; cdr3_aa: CSASPLSGGGGDTQYF
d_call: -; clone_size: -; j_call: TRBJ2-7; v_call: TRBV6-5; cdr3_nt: TGTGCCAGCAGTTCGGAGGGGGTCAGCTACGAGCAGTACTTC; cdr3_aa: CASSSEGVSYEQYF
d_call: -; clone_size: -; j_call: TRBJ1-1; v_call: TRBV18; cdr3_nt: TGTGCCAGCTCACCACTTCCGGGACGAACTGAAGCTTTCTTT; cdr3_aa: CASSPLPGRTEAFF
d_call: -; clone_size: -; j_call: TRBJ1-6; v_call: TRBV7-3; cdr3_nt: TGTGCCAGCAGCTCCCCGGGCAATTCACCCCTCCACTTT; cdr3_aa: CASSSPGNSPLHF
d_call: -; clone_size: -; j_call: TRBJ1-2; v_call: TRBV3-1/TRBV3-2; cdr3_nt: TGTGCCAGCAGCCAAGCGGCCGGGACATCGAGCTATGGCTACACCTTC; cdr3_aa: CASSQAAGTSSYGYTF
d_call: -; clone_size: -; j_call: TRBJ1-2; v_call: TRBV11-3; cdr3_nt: TGTGCCAGCAGCTTATATCTTCGACAGGAAGCCTATGGCTACACCTTC; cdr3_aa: CASSLYLRQEAYGYTF
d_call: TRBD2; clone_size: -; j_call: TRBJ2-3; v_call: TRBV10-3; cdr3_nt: TGTGCCATCAGTGAGTCTGGGGCGGGAGGGCCAGCAGATACGCAGTATTTT; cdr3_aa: CAISESGAGGPADTQYF
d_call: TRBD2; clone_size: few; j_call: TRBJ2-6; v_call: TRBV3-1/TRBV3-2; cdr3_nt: TGTGCCAGCAGCCAAGGACTAGCGGCCTCTGGGGCCAACGTCCTGACTTTC; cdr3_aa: CASSQGLAASGANVLTF
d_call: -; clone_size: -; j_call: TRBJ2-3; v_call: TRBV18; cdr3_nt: TGTGCCAGCTCTCCACCCAGCACAGATACGCAGTATTTT; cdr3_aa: CASSPPSTDTQYF
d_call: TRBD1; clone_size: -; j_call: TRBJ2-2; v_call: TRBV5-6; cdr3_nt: TGTGCCAGCAGCTATTACAGGGGACGAGACACCGGGGAGCTGTTTTTT; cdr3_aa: CASSYYRGRDTGELFF
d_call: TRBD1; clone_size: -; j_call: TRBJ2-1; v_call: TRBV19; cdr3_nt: TGTGCCAGTAGTGGAGGGACAGGGACAGTCAATGAGCAGTTCTTC; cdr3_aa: CASSGGTGTVNEQFF
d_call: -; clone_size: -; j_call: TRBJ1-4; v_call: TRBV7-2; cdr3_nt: TGTGCCAGCAGCCTCGACACCGCAGCTAATGAAAAACTGTTTTTT; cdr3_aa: CASSLDTAANEKLFF
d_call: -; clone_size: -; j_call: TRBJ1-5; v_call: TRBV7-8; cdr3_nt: TGTGCCAGCAGCTTACTGGTAGACACTAGCAATCAGCCCCAGCATTTT; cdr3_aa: CASSLLVDTSNQPQHF
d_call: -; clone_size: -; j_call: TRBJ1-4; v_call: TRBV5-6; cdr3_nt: TGTGCCAGCAGCTCGACACTCCGGGGATCTAATGAAAAACTGTTTTTT; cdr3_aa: CASSSTLRGSNEKLFF